These 26 T cell receptor beta chains were all obtained from the same sample, sequenced in a study of blood T cell repertoires in COVID-19. This table comes from immunoSEQ multiplex PCR, and its TCRdb copy is limited to in-frame clones, with some not included. This sample yields some 66,000 clones, of which about 91% are seen a single time; 5.5% to 8% belongs to the top ten. Sequenced material: peripheral blood. Receptor source: a human donor in a cohort sampled during active COVID-19.

The gene calls are TRBV28 and TRBJ1-3; 7 nucleotides agree with TRBD1. Losses at the gene ends were 2 bases for V and 2 bases for J; bases not matched to a gene: 0. CDR3 length equals 14 residues. The germline V gene has CDR1 MDHEN and CDR2 SYDVKM. The CDR3 DNA reads TGTGCCAGCAGTTTACAGGGGGCTGGAAACACCATATATTTT. Its translation is CASSLQGAGNTIYF. Full variable domain (rest looked up from reference TRBV28 and TRBJ1-3): DVKVTQSSRYLVKRTGEKVFLECVQDMDHENMFWYRQDPGLGLRLIYFSYDVKMKEKGDIPEGYSVSREKKERFSLILESASTNQTSMYLCASSLQGAGNTIYFGEGSWLTVV.

The gene calls are TRBV5-4 and TRBJ2-3, with 10 bases matching TRBD2. V lost 9 bases, J lost 4 bases, and 20 bases stayed unmatched. The germline V gene encodes CDR1 SGHNT and CDR2 YYREEE (reference sequence). The CDR3 runs 18 residues. The CDR3 spells CATQPGGASGRRADTQYF. The CDR3 DNA sequence: TGTGCCACCCAGCCTGGTGGGGCTAGCGGGAGAAGGGCAGATACGCAGTATTTT.

The chain employs TRBV11-2 and TRBJ1-1; 11 bases fit TRBD1. Germline CDR1 reads SGHAT; CDR2 reads FQNNGV. The CDR3 is 16 amino acids. The junction had 7 bases not matched to a gene; V was cut back by 5 bases and J by 2 bases. The CDR3 bases are TGTGCCAGCAGCCCGCGGACAGGGGGCTACAACACTGAAGCTTTCTTT. Encoded protein: CASSPRTGGYNTEAFF.

The V and J genes are TRBV9 and TRBJ2-3, with 8 bases aligning to TRBD1. V lost 2 bases to trimming and J lost 2 bases; unmatched junction nucleotides: 7. The germline V gene has CDR1 SGDLS and CDR2 YYNGEE. The CDR3 consists of 16 residues. CDR3 protein: CASSVRQGRPTDTQYF. CDR3 DNA: TGTGCCAGCAGCGTCAGACAGGGGCGACCCACAGATACGCAGTATTTT.

The chain's CDR3 is CASSLLDRQSPLHF. In DNA form, the CDR3 reads TGTGCCAGCAGTTTGTTGGACAGGCAGTCACCCCTCCACTTT. V usage is TRBV27 and J usage is TRBJ1-6, with 7 bases fitting TRBD1. V was pared by 3 bases and J by 10 bases, with 6 bases of the junction left unmatched. This CDR3 is built from 14 residues. Looked up from germline, CDR1 is MNHEY and CDR2 is SMNVEV (reference sequence).

This clone was picked up one time. This chain connects TRBV12-3 or TRBV12-4 to TRBJ2-5; the D is unclear. The ends were cut back, 6 bases at V and 0 bases at J, with 5 bases in the middle. The CDR3 consists of 12 residues. CDR3 loop: CASRENQETQYF. The CDR3 nucleotides read TGTGCCAGCAGGGAGAACCAAGAGACCCAGTACTTC.

The chain recombines TRBV5-1 with TRBJ2-3; D is undetermined. Germline CDR1 and CDR2: SGHRS and YFSETQ. Trimming took 4 bases from V and 4 from J, leaving 10 bases between them. This CDR3 comprises 13 residues. The CDR3 protein is CASSPPSSDTQYF. For the CDR3, the DNA is TGCGCCAGCAGCCCTCCGTCCTCAGATACGCAGTATTTT.

This chain links TRBV4-2 with TRBJ2-3; tentative D call: TRBD2 (5 bases). Germline V gene sequence: CDR1 LGHNA, CDR2 YNFKEQ. Trimming removed 0 bases at V and 0 bases at J, with 13 bases between. This CDR3 has 17 amino acids. The CDR3 sequence: CASSQDPSPGSTDTQYF. The DNA for the CDR3 is TGTGCCAGCAGCCAAGACCCAAGCCCGGGGAGCACAGATACGCAGTATTTT.

The chain has TRBV28 and TRBJ2-7; the match to TRBD2 covers 7 bases. Germline-derived CDR1 and CDR2 are MDHEN and SYDVKM. V trimming: 7 bases; J trimming: 4 bases; junction bases outside the gene matches: 10. The CDR3 sequence is 14 residues long. CDR3 DNA: TGTGCCAGCACCGCCCAGCGGGATTCTTACGAGCAGTACTTC. Protein product: CASTAQRDSYEQYF.

The chain links TRBV19 to TRBJ1-1, with D unclear. The V gene lost 7 bases and the J gene lost 5 bases, with 17 bases spanning the gap. The CDR3 length is 14 residues. Per the germline V gene, CDR1 is LNHDA and CDR2 is SQIVND (reference sequence). The CDR3 here is CASTKTFRVTEAFF. The CDR3 DNA is TGTGCCAGTACAAAAACCTTCCGCGTAACTGAAGCTTTCTTT.

The V and J genes are TRBV6-5 and TRBJ1-1; 7 bases line up with TRBD1. Looked up from germline, CDR1 is MNHEY and CDR2 is SVGAGI. The ends lost 6 bases at V and 3 bases at J; junction bases unmatched: 7. The CDR3 extends over 14 amino acids. The CDR3 sequence: CASRGRGWDTEAFF. The CDR3, as DNA: TGTGCCAGCAGGGGCAGGGGGTGGGACACTGAAGCTTTCTTT.

This chain uses TRBV4-3 with TRBJ2-2; D ambiguous. The CDR3 covers 13 residues. The V gene lost 1 base and the J gene lost 5 bases, with 5 bases spanning the gap. From germline, CDR1 is LGHNA and CDR2 YSLEER. The CDR3 sequence is CASSQVSTGELFF. CDR3 nucleotides: TGCGCCAGCAGCCAAGTTTCAACCGGGGAGCTGTTTTTT.

This clone ranks as medium-sized. The V and J genes are TRBV6-5 and TRBJ1-1, with TRBD1 matching 9 bases. Germline lookup yields CDR1 MNHEY and CDR2 SVGAGI. J gave up 5 bases and V 6 bases, and 4 bases lay outside the gene matches. This CDR3 has 13 amino acids. The CDR3 DNA is TGTGCCAGCAGGCAACAGGGGGCGACTGAAGCTTTCTTT. This encodes CASRQQGATEAFF.

The chain recombines TRBV4-1 with TRBJ2-2; D unclear. Germline V gene lookup returns CDR1 MGHRA and CDR2 YSYEKL. Trimming pared 1 base from V and 4 bases from J, leaving 16 bases between. The CDR3 has 17 amino acids. CDR3 protein: CASSQAPRRPGTGELFF. DNA for the CDR3: TGCGCCAGCAGCCAAGCCCCTAGGAGACCGGGCACCGGGGAGCTGTTTTTT.

This clone was recorded once. V gene TRBV9 combines with J gene TRBJ2-2, with TRBD2 identical over 7 bases. V trimming: 1 base; J trimming: 7 bases; junction bases outside the gene matches: 1. CDR1 and CDR2 (germline): SGDLS, YYNGEE. The CDR3 runs 13 residues. CDR3 region: CASSVTSVGELFF. CDR3 sequence (DNA): TGTGCCAGCAGCGTAACTAGCGTCGGGGAGCTGTTTTTT. Full variable domain (missing parts from reference TRBV9 and TRBJ2-2): DSGVTQTPKHLITATGQRVTLRCSPRSGDLSVYWYQQSLDQGLQFLIQYYNGEERAKGNILERFSAQQFPDLHSELNLSSLELGDSALYFCASSVTSVGELFFGEGSRLTVL.

The CDR3 is CASALLEGAQYF. The CDR3 DNA reads as TGTGCCAGCGCCCTCCTCGAAGGGGCGCAGTATTTT. This chain uses TRBV6-6 with TRBJ2-3; perhaps TRBD1 as D (5 bases). V was clipped by 8 bases and J by 10 bases, with 16 bases between them. CDR3 length: 12 residues. CDR1 and CDR2 (germline): MNHNY, SVGAGI (reference sequence).

By frequency in the sample, this clone is medium-sized. The chain couples TRBV4-3 to TRBJ1-1; 7 bases are a match to TRBD1. CDR1 LGHNA and CDR2 YSLEER come from the germline V gene. Trimming at V came to 0 bases and at J to 1 base, leaving 2 bases not matched to a gene. There are 15 residues in the CDR3. Here the CDR3 reads CASSQDAGGNTEAFF. DNA for the CDR3: TGCGCCAGCAGCCAAGACGCAGGGGGGAACACTGAAGCTTTCTTT.

The chain recombines TRBV5-4 with TRBJ1-2, with unresolved D. The CDR3 totals 12 residues. Germline CDR1 SGHNT, CDR2 YYREEE (reference sequence). With 0 bases removed from V and 7 bases from J, the gap between germline ends came to 7 bases. CDR3 sequence reads: CASSLDGSGYTF. The CDR3 region has the DNA TGTGCCAGCAGCTTGGATGGTAGTGGCTACACCTTC.

The chain combines TRBV7-9 with TRBJ2-7; possible D gene TRBD2, 6 bases. Germline V gene sequence: CDR1 SEHNR, CDR2 FQNEAQ (reference sequence). V lost 5 bases, J lost 5 bases, and 16 bases lay in between. This CDR3 contains 14 residues. The CDR3 loop reads CASSPTGVFNEQYF. The CDR3 coding sequence is TGTGCCAGCAGCCCCACGGGGGTCTTTAACGAGCAGTACTTC.

The genes are TRBV5-1 and TRBJ2-7, with 8 bases aligning to TRBD1. The CDR3 consists of 15 residues. V gave up 4 bases and J gave up 3 bases; unmatched junction bases: 9. Germline V gives CDR1 SGHRS, CDR2 YFSETQ. CDR3: CASSQSGTGYYEQYF. DNA for the CDR3: TGCGCCAGCAGCCAGTCCGGGACAGGTTACTACGAGCAGTACTTC.

This chain uses TRBV5-1 with TRBJ1-4, with D possibly being TRBD1 (5 bases). Germline CDR1 is SGHRS and CDR2 is YFSETQ. This CDR3 spans 16 amino acids. V lost 4 bases and J 0 bases, leaving 13 bases between the germline ends. The CDR3 coding sequence is TGCGCCAGCAGCGCCGGACACACTACAACTAATGAAAAACTGTTTTTT. Its translation is CASSAGHTTTNEKLFF. The variable domain in full, completed from reference TRBV5-1 and TRBJ1-4, reads KAGVTQTPRYLIKTRGQQVTLSCSPISGHRSVSWYQQTPGQGLQFLFEYFSETQRNKGNFPGRFSGRQFSNSRSEMNVSTLELGDSALYLCASSAGHTTTNEKLFFGSGTQLSVL.

In this sample, this clone turned up once. This chain joins TRBV3-1 (or the pseudogene TRBV3-2) and TRBJ2-4; maybe TRBD2 (6 bases). Germline-derived CDR1 and CDR2 are LGHDT and YNNKEL (reference sequence). CDR3 length: 15 amino acids. V lost 5 bases, J lost 2 bases, and 13 bases lay in between. CDR3 sequence: CASSDGGRPKNIQYF. The CDR3 nucleotides are TGTGCCAGCAGCGATGGAGGGCGCCCCAAAAACATTCAGTACTTC.

This clone was seen only once. This chain connects TRBV7-2 to TRBJ1-4; 8 positions match TRBD1. The V gene's germline CDR1 is SGHTA and CDR2 FQGNSA. The CDR3 length is 14 residues. The V and J ends lost 5 bases and 8 bases, in that order; junction bases with no gene match: 7. CDR3 coding DNA: TGTGCCAGCAGCCTGACCCGGGACAGGGAAAAACTGTTTTTT. This gives the protein CASSLTRDREKLFF. The full variable domain, completed using reference TRBV7-2 and TRBJ1-4, is GAGVSQSPSNKVTEKGKDVELRCDPISGHTALYWYRQSLGQGLEFLIYFQGNSAPDKSGLPSDRFSAERTGGSVSTLTIQRTQQEDSAVYLCASSLTRDREKLFFGSGTQLSVL.

The chain links TRBV7-2 to TRBJ2-3, with TRBD1 identical over 7 bases. Germline loops: CDR1 SGHTA, CDR2 FQGNSA. The V gene end was trimmed by 5 bases and the J gene end by 3 bases; junction bases not matched to a gene: 8. The CDR3 extends over 15 amino acids. CDR3 sequence reads: CASSPRQGFTDTQYF. The CDR3 region has the DNA TGTGCCAGCAGCCCCCGACAGGGTTTTACAGATACGCAGTATTTT.

This clone appeared once. This sequence joins TRBV19 and TRBJ1-4, with TRBD1 identical over 7 bases. CDR1 is LNHDA and CDR2 is SQIVND in the germline V gene (reference sequence). With V trimmed by 8 bases and J by 7 bases, 13 bases remained unmatched. The CDR3 is 15 amino acids. The CDR3 nucleotides are TGTGCCAGTGGGAATGACAGGGTTCAGGGTGAAAAACTGTTTTTT. This codes for CASGNDRVQGEKLFF.

This sequence joins TRBV6-5 and TRBJ2-1; 8 nucleotides align to TRBD2. Looked up from germline, CDR1 is MNHEY and CDR2 is SVGAGI. The CDR3 is 14 amino acids. The V gene end was trimmed by 9 bases and the J gene end by 6 bases; junction bases not matched to a gene: 10. This chain's CDR3 is CASRRASGFNEQFF. DNA for the CDR3: TGTGCCAGTCGACGGGCTAGCGGGTTCAATGAGCAGTTCTTC.